Below, 3 T cell receptor beta chains from the same sample are listed, as sequenced in a study of T cell repertoires in cytomegalovirus infection. TCRdb reprocessed the reads with MiXCR, giving one entry per CDR3 protein. The sample yields approximately 500,000 distinct CDR3 sequences, roughly 10% seen once. The material sequenced was PBMCs. These receptors originate from a human donor in good health (CMV status not recorded). Some clones in this sample may be carry-over from other donors' samples.

The genes are TRBV10-3 and TRBJ1-1; 10 bases align to TRBD1. CDR3 length: 12 amino acids. Germline V gene lookup returns CDR1 ENHRY and CDR2 SYGVKD. J was trimmed by 4 bases and V by 11 bases; bases with no gene match: 4. In DNA form, the CDR3 reads TGTGCCGTGGGACAGGGGCCCACTGAAGCTTTCTTT. It translates to CAVGQGPTEAFF.

There are many counts of this clonotype. J is TRBJ2-1 and V is TRBV5-4; 11 bases align to TRBD1. Germline V CDR1 and CDR2: SGHNT, YYREEE (reference sequence). The length of the CDR3 is 15 residues. Trimming at V came to 3 bases and at J to 9 bases, leaving 8 bases not matched to a gene. In DNA form, the CDR3 reads TGTGCCAGCAGCTCCCGGGACAGGGGGGTCAGTGAGCAGTTCTTC. Encoded protein: CASSSRDRGVSEQFF.

The V call is TRBV7-9, the J call TRBJ2-3; weak D call: TRBD1 (5 bases). The CDR3 sequence is 16 residues long. Germline V gene lookup returns CDR1 SEHNR and CDR2 FQNEAQ (reference sequence). V lost 2 bases and J lost 2, with 14 bases in between. CDR3 sequence reads: CASSLWQRRVTDTQYF. The DNA for the CDR3 is TGTGCCAGCAGCTTATGGCAGCGCAGGGTCACAGATACGCAGTATTTT.